This T cell receptor beta chain was recovered during a study of T cells after yellow fever vaccination. Study-level results: The study noted that FACS-sorted repertoires could contain abundant clonotypes contaminating from the bulk population. Clonotypes found in both CD4 and CD8 compartments made up a small share.

This clonotype was recorded at least ten times. Its antigen is as yet unknown. In making TCR cDNA, 5'RACE template switching added a universal primer site and UMIs to it. TCRdb reprocessed the 5' RACE reads via MiXCR and lists one record per CDR3 protein. The table shows hundreds of thousands of distinct CDR3 sequences, with roughly an eighth occurring only once. The CDR3 is 14 residues long. V lost 2 bases, J lost 10 bases, and 15 bases lay in between. Germline V gene sequence: CDR1 SGHTA, CDR2 FQGNSA. This specimen consisted of PBMCs, obtained on the day of the yellow fever booster vaccination. The chain joins TRBV7-2 to TRBJ2-1; a possible D gene is TRBD2 (7 bases). The TCR was taken from a man younger than 45 who received the YFV17D yellow fever vaccine. The CDR3 DNA is TGTGCCAGCAGCTTAAATTCGGGGGGCGGGGAGCAGTTCTTC. Translating it yields CASSLNSGGGEQFF.